The clone carrying this T cell receptor beta chain turned up a few times. The antigen remains undetermined. This entry comes from a study of T-cell reconstitution after alpha-beta-depleted transplantation in children. Overall study results and limits: One year post-transplant, T-cell counts and diversity were largely derived from T cells produced anew. Expanded graft clones numbering several hundred reportedly gave rise to alpha-beta T cells about two months after transplant.

A TCRbeta library incorporating unique molecular identifiers was prepared. TCRdb redid the calling of the PCR reads with MiXCR, one entry per CDR3 protein. The sample shows hundreds of thousands of distinct CDR3 sequences, 13% of them seen only once. The sequence came from a girl aged 2-10 years with congenital amegakaryocytic thrombocytopenia, due to receive a stem cell transplant. The sequencing here drew on PBMCs, taken before TCRalphabeta/CD19-depleted stem cell transplant.

The CDR3 sequence: CASSAGSNEKLFF. For the CDR3, the DNA is TGTGCCAGTAGTGCGGGTTCTAATGAAAAACTGTTTTTT. The chain is built from TRBV19 and TRBJ1-4; D is undetermined. The CDR3 is made up of 13 amino acids. The germline gives CDR1 LNHDA, CDR2 SQIVND (reference sequence). Trimming took off 5 bases at V and 3 bases at J, with 7 bases between the two ends.